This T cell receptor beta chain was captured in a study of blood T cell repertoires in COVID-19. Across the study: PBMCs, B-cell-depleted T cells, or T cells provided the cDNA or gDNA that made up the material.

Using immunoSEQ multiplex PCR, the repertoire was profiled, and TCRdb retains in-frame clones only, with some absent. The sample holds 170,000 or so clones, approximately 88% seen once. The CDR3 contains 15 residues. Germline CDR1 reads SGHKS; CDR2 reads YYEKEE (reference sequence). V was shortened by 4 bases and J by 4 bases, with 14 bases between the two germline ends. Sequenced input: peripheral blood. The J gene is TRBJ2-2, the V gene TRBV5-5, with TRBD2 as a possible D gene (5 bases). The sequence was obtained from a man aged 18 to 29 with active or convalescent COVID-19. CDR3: CASSAREQPTGELFF. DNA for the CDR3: TGTGCCAGCAGCGCCCGGGAACAACCCACCGGGGAGCTGTTTTTT.